Reported below is one T cell receptor (beta chain). The data derive from a study of monozygotic twins with cystic fibrosis. The repertoire was sequenced with immunoSEQ multiplex PCR; TCRdb's copy has only in-frame clones and lacks some. Of about 29,000 clones listed, 85% were seen once; the top ten hold over 0.7%. Material: blood. The receptor was derived from a girl aged 2 to 10 with cystic fibrosis.

The CDR3 coding sequence is TGTGCCAGCAGCCCACAGGGGGCGCCGGGGCTCGATGGCTACACCTTC. Its translation is CASSPQGAPGLDGYTF. The V gene is TRBV7-3, the J gene TRBJ1-2, with TRBD1 matching 9 bases. CDR3 length: 16 amino acids. CDR1 and CDR2 from the germline V gene are SGHTA and FQGTGA. The V gene end was trimmed by 5 bases and the J gene end by 6 bases; junction bases not matched to a gene: 13.